This entry lists 30 T cell receptor beta chains sequenced from one sample in a study of blood T cells in healthy people across ages. A second PCR of roughly 7 to 11 cycles used a sample-barcoded 5' primer and a J-beta primer mix. One entry per CDR3 protein results from TCRdb running MiXCR on the 5' RACE reads. The sample carries 1.5 million to 1.9 million distinct CDR3 sequences, 42% recorded once. Source material: blood. These receptors all stem from a woman between 18 and 29 years old in good health.

The V gene is TRBV2, the J gene TRBJ2-3; unclear D gene. Germline V lookup: CDR1 SNHLY, CDR2 FYNNEI. Trimming shortened V by 1 base and J by 1 base, and 12 bases separated the two germline ends. The CDR3 is 16 amino acids. In nucleotides, the CDR3 is TGTGCCAGCAGTGAAGGGCAGGTTGAACGCACAGATACGCAGTATTTT. Its protein is CASSEGQVERTDTQYF.

The chain combines TRBV5-8 with TRBJ1-2; D unclear. V was cut by 4 bases and J by 8 bases, with 18 bases left in between. Per the germline V gene, CDR1 is SGHTS and CDR2 is YDEGEE. The CDR3 totals 14 residues. CDR3 residues: CASSVRWALLGYTF. CDR3 DNA: TGTGCCAGCAGCGTTCGCTGGGCCCTCCTGGGCTACACCTTC.

This clonotype was seen only a few times. The genes are TRBV7-9 and TRBJ2-4; 7 bases map to TRBD2. V trimming: 4 bases; J trimming: 8 bases; junction bases outside the gene matches: 8. CDR1 is SEHNR, CDR2 FQNEAQ, per germline (reference sequence). This CDR3 has 14 residues. The CDR3 nucleotides are TGTGCCAGCAGCTCCGGACTAGATCGAGACATTCAGTACTTC. It yields the protein CASSSGLDRDIQYF.

The V gene is TRBV3-1, the J gene TRBJ1-2; the D is unclear. Germline V CDR1 and CDR2: LGHDT, YNNKEL (reference sequence). CDR3 length equals 15 residues. Trimming took 0 bases from V and 2 from J, leaving 10 bases between them. The CDR3 sequence: CASSQEAGLNYGYTF. CDR3 DNA sequence: TGTGCCAGCAGCCAAGAGGCGGGCCTCAACTATGGCTACACCTTC.

The rearrangement uses TRBV4-3 and TRBJ1-2; no definite D call. Germline-derived CDR1 and CDR2 are LGHNA and YSLEER. The CDR3 is 14 residues long. Trimming pared 0 bases from V and 0 bases from J, leaving 5 bases between. In DNA form, the CDR3 reads TGCGCCAGCAGCCAAGAACTCACTAACTATGGCTACACCTTC. Protein sequence: CASSQELTNYGYTF.

The chain links TRBV6-2 or TRBV6-3 to TRBJ1-2; D ambiguous. V dropped 2 bases and J dropped 10 bases, with 23 bases sitting between them. This CDR3 spans 16 amino acids. CDR1 is MNHEY, CDR2 SVGEGT, per germline. The CDR3 here is CASSYSRRSGLASYTF. The CDR3 coding sequence is TGTGCCAGCAGTTACAGCCGGAGGTCCGGGTTGGCTTCCTACACCTTC.

For the CDR3, the DNA is TGTGCCAGCAGCCTCCGGGGTAGCGGGAGTGGTTACAAGGAGCAGTACTTC. Protein: CASSLRGSGSGYKEQYF. The V gene is TRBV7-2, the J gene TRBJ2-7, with 9 nucleotides matching TRBD2. The trim removed 5 bases at V and 7 bases at J, leaving 18 bases unmatched. In germline, CDR1 is SGHTA, CDR2 FQGNSA. This CDR3 has 17 residues.

The chain has TRBV25-1 and TRBJ2-3, with TRBD2 matching 9 bases. V was clipped by 6 bases and J by 6 bases; unmatched bases: 13. Germline V CDR1 and CDR2: MGHDK, SYGVNS. The CDR3 sequence is 16 residues long. CDR3 residues: CASRRGRVAGADTQYF. DNA of the CDR3: TGTGCCAGCAGGCGAGGAAGAGTAGCGGGGGCTGATACGCAGTATTTT.

This chain uses TRBV20-1 with TRBJ1-5; 9 positions match TRBD1. This CDR3 has 15 amino acids. CDR1 is DFQATT, CDR2 SNEGSKA, per germline (reference sequence). The junction had 9 bases not matched to a gene; V was cut back by 6 bases and J by 3 bases. This CDR3 is CSAERQGVSNQPQHF. The CDR3 DNA is TGCAGTGCCGAGCGACAGGGGGTGTCCAATCAGCCCCAGCATTTT.

The chain uses TRBV6-1 and TRBJ1-2; no definite D call. Trimming left V 7 bases short and J 0 bases short, with 21 bases between. This CDR3 comprises 17 residues. The germline V gene has CDR1 MNHNS and CDR2 SASEGT. CDR3 in amino acids: CASTKKGGRVANYGYTF. DNA of the CDR3: TGTGCCAGCACCAAAAAGGGCGGGCGCGTAGCTAACTATGGCTACACCTTC.

This clonotype was counted a single time. The CDR3 DNA sequence: TGCAGCGCCGGGACTAACGGTACCTACGAGCAGTACTTC. It translates to CSAGTNGTYEQYF. This chain links TRBV29-1 with TRBJ2-7, with 7 bases identical to TRBD2. Germline V gene lookup returns CDR1 SQVTM and CDR2 ANQGSEA. The V and J ends lost 7 bases and 2 bases, in that order; junction bases with no gene match: 8. CDR3 length: 13 residues.

The V call is TRBV21-1, the J call TRBJ2-7; the tabulated D call, TRBD1, remains unverified against the DNA. TRBV21-1 is a listed pseudogene. This CDR3 is built from 18 residues. DNA of the CDR3: TGTGCCAGCAGCAAAGCGCGGACAGGATACCACGATTCCTACGAGCAGTACTTC. Translated, it gives CASSKARTGYHDSYEQYF.

This chain uses TRBV7-9 with TRBJ2-5; TRBD1 agrees at 8 bases. The V gene end was trimmed by 5 bases and the J gene end by 11 bases; junction bases not matched to a gene: 13. Looked up from germline, CDR1 is SEHNR and CDR2 is FQNEAQ (reference sequence). The CDR3 extends over 14 amino acids. The CDR3 DNA reads TGTGCCAGCAGCGCTGGACAGGGTTTCGATGAGCAGTACTTC. Translated, it gives CASSAGQGFDEQYF.

This rearrangement joins TRBV5-1 to TRBJ2-4, with D perhaps assigned TRBD1 or TRBD2 (7 bases each). Matching the DNA end better, TRBJ2-7 makes the J call doubtful. The CDR3 totals 15 residues. CDR1 is SGHRS and CDR2 is YFSETQ in the germline V gene. The DNA for the CDR3 is TGCGCCAGCAGCATACAGGGGAGGGCCGGCTACGAGCAGTACTTC. Amino acid sequence: CASSIQGRAGYEQYF.

In its sample, this clonotype was seen a few times. This rearrangement joins TRBV7-2 to TRBJ2-4; 11 nucleotides align to TRBD2. The better agreement between TRBJ2-7 and the DNA end casts doubt on the J call. Germline CDR1 and CDR2: SGHTA and FQGNSA. This CDR3 contains 14 residues. The CDR3 here is CASSTGLAVYEQYF. The CDR3 coding sequence is TGTGCCAGCAGCACGGGACTAGCGGTTTACGAGCAGTACTTC.

A few counts support this clonotype. The chain combines TRBV12-3 or TRBV12-4 with TRBJ1-1; D perhaps matches TRBD1 (5 bases). This CDR3 has 12 amino acids. The V end was cut by 4 bases, the J end by 10 bases, with 13 bases between. The CDR3 here is CASSSGFGRAFF. CDR3 nucleotide sequence: TGTGCCAGCAGTTCAGGGTTTGGGAGAGCTTTCTTT.

The genes are TRBV24-1 and TRBJ2-1; D is possibly TRBD2 (6 bases). Germline lookup yields CDR1 KGHDR and CDR2 SFDVKD. The CDR3 has 14 residues. V was shortened by 1 base and J by 9 bases, with 12 bases between the two germline ends. The CDR3 is CATSDFEAEGEQFF. The CDR3 DNA reads as TGTGCCACCAGTGATTTCGAAGCGGAGGGTGAGCAGTTCTTC.

The gene calls are TRBV5-1 and TRBJ2-5, with D possibly TRBD1 on 6 matching bases. V lost 0 bases and J lost 2, with 11 bases in between. Per germline, CDR1 SGHRS and CDR2 YFSETQ. The CDR3 length is 15 residues. CDR3 residues: CASSLGGPLQETQYF. Written as DNA, the CDR3 is TGCGCCAGCAGCTTGGGGGGGCCCTTACAAGAGACCCAGTACTTC.

The chain combines TRBV7-9 with TRBJ2-5, with 9 bases that match TRBD1. The ends lost 1 base at V and 2 bases at J; junction bases unmatched: 17. Per the germline V gene, CDR1 is SEHNR and CDR2 is FQNEAQ (reference sequence). The CDR3 length is 20 residues. The DNA of the CDR3 is TGTGCCAGCAGCTTAGGAGCAATAACAGGGGGCGCGTGGAAACAAGAGACCCAGTACTTC. Amino acid sequence: CASSLGAITGGAWKQETQYF.

On this clonotype: The junction does not match germline at one end; this may be a read error. This chain uses TRBV4-2 with TRBJ2-3; D could derive from TRBD1 or TRBD2 (5 bases each). This CDR3 region has 14 residues. Germline V CDR1 and CDR2: LGHNA, YNFKEQ. The CDR3 bases are TGTGCCGGCAGCCAAGCAGGGAGCGCAGATACGCAGTATTTT. It codes for CAGSQAGSADTQYF.

The chain combines TRBV28 with TRBJ2-1; 11 bases align to TRBD1. Trimming removed 4 bases from V and 13 bases from J; junction bases left unmatched: 12. The CDR3 totals 15 residues. The germline CDR1 and CDR2 sequences are MDHEN and SYDVKM. The CDR3, as DNA: TGTGCCAGCAGTTCTAGGACAGGGGGCACAGAGACCCAGTTCTTC. Translating gives CASSSRTGGTETQFF.

The chain uses TRBV21-1 and TRBJ2-7; TRBD1, the table's D call, lacks a check against the DNA. TRBV21-1 is deemed a pseudogene. The CDR3 spans 19 residues. This CDR3 is CASSTWGQGMAGALYEQYF. CDR3 in DNA: TGTGCCAGCAGTACCTGGGGACAGGGAATGGCGGGGGCCCTCTACGAGCAGTACTTC.

The rearrangement links TRBV4-3 to TRBJ1-2; D is undetermined. The CDR3 length is 14 residues. Germline V CDR1 and CDR2: LGHNA, YSLEER. Trimming took 1 base from V and 4 from J, leaving 10 bases between them. The DNA of the CDR3 is TGCGCCAGCAGCCAAGTTGGGCTTGGCTATGGCTACACCTTC. This encodes CASSQVGLGYGYTF.

For the CDR3, the DNA is TGCAGTGCTATACTAGCGGAGGCCGCCCACGAGCAGTACTTC. Translated, it gives CSAILAEAAHEQYF. The chain links TRBV20-1 to TRBJ2-7; the match to TRBD2 covers 8 bases. The germline V gene has CDR1 DFQATT and CDR2 SNEGSKA (reference sequence). V was clipped by 4 bases and J by 5 bases; unmatched bases: 10. The CDR3 has 14 residues.

The chain combines TRBV6-2 or TRBV6-3 with TRBJ1-2; D possibly corresponds to TRBD1 (6 bases). The CDR3 totals 16 residues. Germline CDR1 MNHEY, CDR2 SVGEGT. The V and J ends lost 5 bases and 5 bases respectively, with 21 bases between them. The CDR3 coding sequence is TGTGCCAGCAGTCGGCCCGACACACAGGGCCGGTATGGCTACACCTTC. It codes for CASSRPDTQGRYGYTF.

This chain uses TRBV7-8 with TRBJ2-1, with no clear D. The CDR3 length is 15 residues. The ends were cut back, 7 bases at V and 0 bases at J, with 13 bases in the middle. CDR1 is SGHVS, CDR2 FQNEAQ, per germline. CDR3 residues: CASKGWRSSYNEQFF. The CDR3 DNA is TGTGCCAGCAAGGGTTGGCGGAGCTCCTACAATGAGCAGTTCTTC.

This clonotype was seen a few times. J is TRBJ1-1 and V is TRBV15; possible D gene TRBD1, 5 bases. The V gene's germline CDR1 is LNHNV and CDR2 YYDKDF (reference sequence). This CDR3 comprises 13 residues. V lost 1 base and J lost 10, with 13 bases in between. This CDR3 reads CATSRVGTRGAFF. DNA for the CDR3: TGTGCCACCAGCAGAGTTGGGACCCGGGGAGCTTTCTTT.

The rearrangement joins TRBV4-1 to TRBJ1-5, with TRBD1 as a possible D gene (5 bases). The CDR3 totals 15 residues. Trimming removed 0 bases from V and 3 bases from J, with 9 bases in between. Germline lookup yields CDR1 MGHRA and CDR2 YSYEKL. The CDR3 nucleotides read TGCGCCAGCAGCCAAGAAGCGGGACCCAATCAGCCCCAGCATTTT. Translating gives CASSQEAGPNQPQHF.

This clonotype was seen only a few times. The chain couples TRBV4-3 to TRBJ2-5, with 7 bases identical to TRBD1. This CDR3 contains 13 residues. After removal of 5 bases from V and 5 bases from J, the junction contained 5 bases not matched to a gene. Germline-derived CDR1 and CDR2 are LGHNA and YSLEER. The CDR3 DNA reads as TGCGCCAGCAGCTATACAGGGGTTGAGACCCAGTACTTC. It is translated as CASSYTGVETQYF.

The V and J genes are TRBV4-1 and TRBJ2-3, with TRBD2 identical over 16 bases. The CDR3 contains 18 residues. The V and J ends lost 2 bases and 5 bases, in that order; junction bases with no gene match: 7. Germline V CDR1 and CDR2: MGHRA, YSYEKL. CDR3: CASSQTGTSGGAGDTQYF. Here the CDR3 DNA reads TGCGCCAGCAGCCAAACCGGGACTAGCGGGGGGGCCGGAGATACGCAGTATTTT.